This is a list of T cell receptor beta chains from one sample in a study of blood T cell repertoires in COVID-19. TCRdb's table, derived via immunoSEQ multiplex PCR, lists solely in-frame clones and lacks some. The top ten hold roughly 8% of the sample, which has over 400,000 clones, about 88% seen once. Material: PBMCs or T cells enriched from blood (not recorded which). The receptors stem from a woman aged 55-75 years who had recovered from COVID-19. The CDR3 runs from the conserved cysteine through the conserved F or W. The order of the fields is CDR3 DNA, CDR3 protein, J gene, clone size, D gene, V gene. A D gene is named only where the DNA matches it firmly. Clone size appears in some rows only: once, few, many, or a class for an expanded clone.

cdr3_nt: TGTGCCAGCAGTGAAGAGCCCAATCAGCCCCAGCATTTT
cdr3_aa: CASSEEPNQPQHF
j_call: TRBJ1-5
clone_size: -
d_call: -
v_call: TRBV2

cdr3_nt: TGTGCCAGCACCCTCGGGACTAGCGGTTTCTACGAGCAGTACTTC
cdr3_aa: CASTLGTSGFYEQYF
j_call: TRBJ2-7
clone_size: -
d_call: TRBD2
v_call: TRBV6-6

cdr3_nt: TGTGCCAGCAGCTTCCTTCAGGGGGGAAACACTGAAGCTTTCTTT
cdr3_aa: CASSFLQGGNTEAFF
j_call: TRBJ1-1
clone_size: -
d_call: TRBD1
v_call: TRBV6-5

cdr3_nt: TGTGCCAGCAGCCAAGAAGGGACAGGGTTGACTGAAGCTTTCTTT
cdr3_aa: CASSQEGTGLTEAFF
j_call: TRBJ1-1
clone_size: -
d_call: TRBD1
v_call: TRBV3-1/TRBV3-2

cdr3_nt: TGTGCCAGCAGCTCCAAGGACAGATCCTACGAGCAGTACTTC
cdr3_aa: CASSSKDRSYEQYF
j_call: TRBJ2-7
clone_size: -
d_call: -
v_call: TRBV5-4

cdr3_nt: TGCGCCAGCAGTGAACCCGCGGACAGGGACTATGGCTACACCTTC
cdr3_aa: CASSEPADRDYGYTF
j_call: TRBJ1-2
clone_size: once
d_call: TRBD1
v_call: TRBV10-1

cdr3_nt: TGCGCCAGCAGCGTGACAGGGGGAGGGAACACTGAAGCTTTCTTT
cdr3_aa: CASSVTGGGNTEAFF
j_call: TRBJ1-1
clone_size: -
d_call: TRBD1
v_call: TRBV5-1

cdr3_nt: TGTGCCAGCAGTCCGGACAGTAACAATGAGCAGTTCTTC
cdr3_aa: CASSPDSNNEQFF
j_call: TRBJ2-1
clone_size: -
d_call: -
v_call: TRBV12-3/TRBV12-4

cdr3_nt: TGTGCCAGCAGCATAGGGACAGGGGGCGCCGGGGGCTATGGCTACACCTTC
cdr3_aa: CASSIGTGGAGGYGYTF
j_call: TRBJ1-2
clone_size: -
d_call: TRBD1
v_call: TRBV11-2

cdr3_nt: TGTGCCAGCAGTCCCTCAGACAATAGCAATCAGCCCCAGCATTTT
cdr3_aa: CASSPSDNSNQPQHF
j_call: TRBJ1-5
clone_size: -
d_call: -
v_call: TRBV27

cdr3_nt: TGTGCCAGCAGCTTAGCGGGGGCGTCGTATTCACCCCTCCACTTT
cdr3_aa: CASSLAGASYSPLHF
j_call: TRBJ1-6
clone_size: -
d_call: -
v_call: TRBV7-2

cdr3_nt: TGTGCCAGCAGGGGTCGGGGTGGGAACACTGAAGCTTTCTTT
cdr3_aa: CASRGRGGNTEAFF
j_call: TRBJ1-1
clone_size: -
d_call: -
v_call: TRBV2

cdr3_nt: TGTGCCACCTGGACAGACTTAAACACTGAAGCTTTCTTT
cdr3_aa: CATWTDLNTEAFF
j_call: TRBJ1-1
clone_size: -
d_call: -
v_call: TRBV7-9

cdr3_nt: TGTGCCAGCGGTCTTATGGGGGGGGATGAGACCCAGTACTTC
cdr3_aa: CASGLMGGDETQYF
j_call: TRBJ2-5
clone_size: -
d_call: TRBD2
v_call: TRBV5-4

cdr3_nt: TGTGCCAGCAGAGTAGGGGCTGGAAACACCATATATTTT
cdr3_aa: CASRVGAGNTIYF
j_call: TRBJ1-3
clone_size: -
d_call: -
v_call: TRBV6-6

cdr3_nt: TGTGCCAGCAGCCACCCGGGGTCCGATAATGAGCAGTTCTTC
cdr3_aa: CASSHPGSDNEQFF
j_call: TRBJ2-1
clone_size: -
d_call: -
v_call: TRBV3-1/TRBV3-2

cdr3_nt: TGTGCCAGTAGTGTAGGACAGGGAAGATATGGCTACACCTTC
cdr3_aa: CASSVGQGRYGYTF
j_call: TRBJ1-2
clone_size: -
d_call: TRBD1
v_call: TRBV19

cdr3_nt: TGTGCCAGCAGTTATTGGCAGGGGAACACTGAAGCTTTCTTT
cdr3_aa: CASSYWQGNTEAFF
j_call: TRBJ1-1
clone_size: -
d_call: -
v_call: TRBV6-5

cdr3_nt: TGTGCCAGCATTGACCCGGGACTAGCGGGGGGCCTGGAGACCCAGTACTTC
cdr3_aa: CASIDPGLAGGLETQYF
j_call: TRBJ2-5
clone_size: -
d_call: TRBD2
v_call: TRBV2

cdr3_nt: TGCGCCAGCACCCTATCTACAGGGTATGGCGGGGAGCTGTTTTTT
cdr3_aa: CASTLSTGYGGELFF
j_call: TRBJ2-2
clone_size: -
d_call: -
v_call: TRBV5-1

cdr3_nt: TGTGCCTGGAGTTACGGCGGGACAGGGCCCACTGAAGCTTTCTTT
cdr3_aa: CAWSYGGTGPTEAFF
j_call: TRBJ1-1
clone_size: -
d_call: TRBD1
v_call: TRBV30

cdr3_nt: TGTGCCAGCAGCTTGGGGGCGCCACAGCAACGGGGTGGGGACATTCAGTACTTC
cdr3_aa: CASSLGAPQQRGGDIQYF
j_call: TRBJ2-4
clone_size: -
d_call: -
v_call: TRBV5-6

cdr3_nt: TGTGCCTGGAGTAGGGGACAGGGATCCCATGGCTACACCTTC
cdr3_aa: CAWSRGQGSHGYTF
j_call: TRBJ1-2
clone_size: -
d_call: TRBD1
v_call: TRBV30

cdr3_nt: TGCGCCAGCAGCTTGAACAGGGCGAACACCGGGGAGCTGTTTTTT
cdr3_aa: CASSLNRANTGELFF
j_call: TRBJ2-2
clone_size: -
d_call: -
v_call: TRBV5-1

cdr3_nt: TGTGCCAGCAGCTTATTGGGGACTAGCGGCAGCAATGAGCAGTTCTTC
cdr3_aa: CASSLLGTSGSNEQFF
j_call: TRBJ2-1
clone_size: -
d_call: TRBD2
v_call: TRBV11-2

cdr3_nt: TGCGCCAGCAGCGAGGGACTACCCCCGGTGTCTGGGGCCAACGTCCTGACTTTC
cdr3_aa: CASSEGLPPVSGANVLTF
j_call: TRBJ2-6
clone_size: -
d_call: TRBD2
v_call: TRBV5-1

cdr3_nt: TGTGCCACCAGTGATTTCCGGGTAGGTCAAGAGACCCAGTACTTC
cdr3_aa: CATSDFRVGQETQYF
j_call: TRBJ2-5
clone_size: -
d_call: -
v_call: TRBV24-1

cdr3_nt: TGCAGTGCTAGTCCCAGGGGAGATGGCTACACCTTC
cdr3_aa: CSASPRGDGYTF
j_call: TRBJ1-2
clone_size: -
d_call: -
v_call: TRBV20-1

cdr3_nt: TGTGCCAGCAGTTTACGAGGGTCTGGAAACACCATATATTTT
cdr3_aa: CASSLRGSGNTIYF
j_call: TRBJ1-3
clone_size: -
d_call: -
v_call: TRBV27

cdr3_nt: TGCGCCAGCAGCCAAGTGGCGGATCTCGATACGCAGTATTTT
cdr3_aa: CASSQVADLDTQYF
j_call: TRBJ2-3
clone_size: once
d_call: -
v_call: TRBV4-1

cdr3_nt: TGTGCCAGCACTCGAACCGGACAGGGGGCAATGGAGGAGCTGTTTTTT
cdr3_aa: CASTRTGQGAMEELFF
j_call: TRBJ2-2
clone_size: -
d_call: TRBD1
v_call: TRBV7-6

cdr3_nt: TGTGCCAGCAGCGGGCAGGGGGATGGCTACACCTTC
cdr3_aa: CASSGQGDGYTF
j_call: TRBJ1-2
clone_size: -
d_call: TRBD1
v_call: TRBV9

cdr3_nt: TGTGCCAGCAATAATAACGGGGAAACTAATGAAAAACTGTTTTTT
cdr3_aa: CASNNNGETNEKLFF
j_call: TRBJ1-4
clone_size: -
d_call: -
v_call: TRBV28

cdr3_nt: TGTGCCACCAGCAGTGTGACACAACCCACAGATACGCAGTATTTT
cdr3_aa: CATSSVTQPTDTQYF
j_call: TRBJ2-3
clone_size: -
d_call: -
v_call: TRBV15

cdr3_nt: TGTGCCAGCAGCCAAGATAGTGCCCAAAAGCAGTATTTT
cdr3_aa: CASSQDSAQKQYF
j_call: TRBJ2-3
clone_size: -
d_call: -
v_call: TRBV14

cdr3_nt: TGCGCCAGCGGGGGGGGGTTCAATGAGCAGTTCTTC
cdr3_aa: CASGGGFNEQFF
j_call: TRBJ2-1
clone_size: few
d_call: TRBD2
v_call: TRBV10-2

cdr3_nt: TGTGCCAGCAGCCCGGGTGGAAACACCATATATTTT
cdr3_aa: CASSPGGNTIYF
j_call: TRBJ1-3
clone_size: -
d_call: -
v_call: TRBV5-6

cdr3_nt: TGTGCCAGCAGTGAGAACGAGAGATCAAGAGCTTTCTTT
cdr3_aa: CASSENERSRAFF
j_call: TRBJ1-1
clone_size: -
d_call: -
v_call: TRBV6-1